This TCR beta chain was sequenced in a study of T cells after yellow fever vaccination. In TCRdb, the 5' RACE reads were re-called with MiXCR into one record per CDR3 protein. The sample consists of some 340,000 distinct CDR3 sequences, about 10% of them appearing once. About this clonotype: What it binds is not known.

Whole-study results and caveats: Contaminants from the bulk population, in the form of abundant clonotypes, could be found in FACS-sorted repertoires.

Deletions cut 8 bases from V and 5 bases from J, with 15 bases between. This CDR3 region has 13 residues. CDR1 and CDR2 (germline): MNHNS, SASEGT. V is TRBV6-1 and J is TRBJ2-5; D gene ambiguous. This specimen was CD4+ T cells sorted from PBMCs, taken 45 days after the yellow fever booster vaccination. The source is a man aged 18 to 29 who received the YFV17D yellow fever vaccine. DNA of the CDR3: TGTGCCAGCGACCCGCGCCCGAGGGAGACCCAGTACTTC. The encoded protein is CASDPRPRETQYF.